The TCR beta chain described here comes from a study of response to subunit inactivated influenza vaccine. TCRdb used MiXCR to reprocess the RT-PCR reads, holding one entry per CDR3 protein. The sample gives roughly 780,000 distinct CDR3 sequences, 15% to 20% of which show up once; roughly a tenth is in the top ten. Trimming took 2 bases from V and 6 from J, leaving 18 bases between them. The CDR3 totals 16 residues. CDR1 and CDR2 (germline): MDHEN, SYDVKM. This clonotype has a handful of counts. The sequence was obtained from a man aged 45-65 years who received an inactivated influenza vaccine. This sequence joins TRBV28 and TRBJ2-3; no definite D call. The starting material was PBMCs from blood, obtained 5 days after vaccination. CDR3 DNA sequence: TGTGCCAGCAGTTTACCGTCCCGTTCCCACACGGATACGCAGTATTTT. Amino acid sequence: CASSLPSRSHTDTQYF.